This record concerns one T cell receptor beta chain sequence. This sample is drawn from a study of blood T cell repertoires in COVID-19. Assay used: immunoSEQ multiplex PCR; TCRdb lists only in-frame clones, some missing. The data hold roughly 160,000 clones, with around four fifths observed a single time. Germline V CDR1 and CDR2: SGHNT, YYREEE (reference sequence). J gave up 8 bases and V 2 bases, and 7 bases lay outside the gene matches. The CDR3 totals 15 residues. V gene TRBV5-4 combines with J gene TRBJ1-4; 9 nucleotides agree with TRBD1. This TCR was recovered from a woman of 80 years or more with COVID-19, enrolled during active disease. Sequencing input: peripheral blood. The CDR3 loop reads CASSFLDRGWEKLFF. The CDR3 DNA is TGTGCCAGCAGCTTCCTGGACAGGGGCTGGGAAAAACTGTTTTTT.